These T cell receptor beta chains were read from a single sample in a study of blood T cell repertoires in COVID-19. Profiling relied on immunoSEQ multiplex PCR, and the TCRdb table lists in-frame clones only, not all of them. The sample yields about 190,000 clones, roughly 86% seen once. The sequencing input was peripheral blood. Receptors were obtained from a man aged 18 to 30 with active or convalescent COVID-19. The CDR3 runs from the conserved cysteine through the conserved F or W. Each record gives: clone size, V gene, J gene, D gene, CDR3 protein, CDR3 DNA. The D gene is left open where the match is weak. Only part of the rows carry a size: once, few, many, or a class if the clone is expanded.

abundance: .
v_gene: TRBV28
j_gene: TRBJ2-3
d_gene: TRBD1
CDR3aa: CASTGTGLTDTQYF
CDR3nt: TGTGCCAGCACCGGGACAGGCCTCACAGATACGCAGTATTTT

abundance: .
v_gene: TRBV5-8
j_gene: TRBJ1-4
d_gene: TRBD1
CDR3aa: CASSRPDRANEKLFF
CDR3nt: TGTGCCAGCAGTCGACCGGACAGGGCGAATGAAAAACTGTTTTTT

abundance: .
v_gene: TRBV28
j_gene: TRBJ1-1
d_gene: .
CDR3aa: CASSYRRGAFF
CDR3nt: TGTGCCAGCAGTTATAGACGCGGGGCTTTCTTT

abundance: .
v_gene: TRBV29-1
j_gene: TRBJ1-1
d_gene: TRBD1
CDR3aa: CSVAFTGTDHPEAFF
CDR3nt: TGCAGCGTTGCGTTTACCGGGACAGACCACCCTGAAGCTTTCTTT

abundance: .
v_gene: TRBV6-5
j_gene: TRBJ1-4
d_gene: TRBD1
CDR3aa: CASSTSQGRGEKLFF
CDR3nt: TGTGCCAGCAGTACTTCACAGGGGCGGGGTGAAAAACTGTTTTTT

abundance: .
v_gene: TRBV3-1/TRBV3-2
j_gene: TRBJ1-2
d_gene: TRBD1
CDR3aa: CASSPGQGRDYGYTF
CDR3nt: TGTGCCAGCAGTCCGGGACAGGGGAGGGACTATGGCTACACCTTC

abundance: .
v_gene: TRBV19
j_gene: TRBJ1-5
d_gene: .
CDR3aa: CASSTFGRGKPQHF
CDR3nt: TGTGCCAGTAGTACCTTCGGTAGGGGGAAGCCCCAGCATTTT

abundance: .
v_gene: TRBV5-1
j_gene: TRBJ2-1
d_gene: TRBD2
CDR3aa: CASSLTSGGANEQFF
CDR3nt: TGCGCCAGCAGCCTGACTAGCGGGGGGGCCAATGAGCAGTTCTTC

abundance: .
v_gene: TRBV25-1
j_gene: TRBJ2-3
d_gene: .
CDR3aa: CASSAVGSDTQYF
CDR3nt: TGTGCCAGCAGTGCGGTGGGCTCGGATACGCAGTATTTT

abundance: .
v_gene: TRBV19
j_gene: TRBJ1-1
d_gene: TRBD1
CDR3aa: CASSLWTGGNTEAFF
CDR3nt: TGTGCCAGTAGTCTCTGGACAGGGGGGAACACTGAAGCTTTCTTT

abundance: .
v_gene: TRBV18
j_gene: TRBJ1-1
d_gene: .
CDR3aa: CASSPSAGLDYTEAFF
CDR3nt: TGTGCCAGCTCACCGTCGGCAGGACTAGATTACACTGAAGCTTTCTTT

abundance: .
v_gene: TRBV5-1
j_gene: TRBJ2-3
d_gene: TRBD2
CDR3aa: CASRALVAGGPTDTQYF
CDR3nt: TGCGCCAGCAGGGCCCTCGTAGCGGGGGGGCCTACAGATACGCAGTATTTT

abundance: .
v_gene: TRBV5-1
j_gene: TRBJ1-2
d_gene: TRBD1
CDR3aa: CASSFSGGEESF
CDR3nt: TGCGCCAGCAGCTTTTCAGGGGGCGAAGAGAGCTTC

abundance: few
v_gene: TRBV19
j_gene: TRBJ1-6
d_gene: .
CDR3aa: CASSLGGRATTDYNSPLHF
CDR3nt: TGTGCCAGTAGCCTTGGAGGTAGGGCAACCACCGACTATAATTCACCCCTCCACTTT

abundance: once
v_gene: TRBV7-2
j_gene: TRBJ1-2
d_gene: .
CDR3aa: CASSLGGWVSPSGYTF
CDR3nt: TGTGCCAGCAGCTTAGGAGGATGGGTCTCCCCCAGTGGCTACACCTTC

abundance: .
v_gene: TRBV19
j_gene: TRBJ2-5
d_gene: TRBD2
CDR3aa: CASSPSGRARETQYF
CDR3nt: TGTGCCAGTAGTCCTAGCGGGAGGGCCCGTGAGACCCAGTACTTC

abundance: .
v_gene: TRBV6-5
j_gene: TRBJ1-1
d_gene: TRBD1
CDR3aa: CASRPRGGQTEAFF
CDR3nt: TGTGCCAGCAGACCCCGAGGGGGCCAGACTGAAGCTTTCTTT

abundance: .
v_gene: TRBV19
j_gene: TRBJ2-7
d_gene: TRBD2
CDR3aa: CASSISLAGTYEQYF
CDR3nt: TGTGCCAGTAGTATTTCTCTAGCGGGTACCTACGAGCAGTACTTC

abundance: .
v_gene: TRBV19
j_gene: TRBJ2-3
d_gene: TRBD2
CDR3aa: CASSAGLVTDTQYF
CDR3nt: TGTGCCAGTAGTGCGGGACTAGTAACAGATACGCAGTATTTT

abundance: .
v_gene: TRBV29-1
j_gene: TRBJ2-3
d_gene: TRBD2
CDR3aa: CSVLASGSEKGTDTQYF
CDR3nt: TGCAGCGTTTTGGCTAGCGGGAGCGAGAAGGGCACAGATACGCAGTATTTT

abundance: .
v_gene: TRBV24-1
j_gene: TRBJ1-3
d_gene: .
CDR3aa: CATSDLWPPQKPGRCAGNTIYF
CDR3nt: TGTGCCACCAGTGATTTATGGCCACCACAGAAACCAGGCCGTTGTGCTGGAAACACCATATATTTT

abundance: .
v_gene: TRBV27
j_gene: TRBJ2-7
d_gene: TRBD1
CDR3aa: CASSVDGTGISYEQYF
CDR3nt: TGTGCCAGCAGTGTGGACGGGACAGGGATTTCCTACGAGCAGTACTTC

abundance: .
v_gene: TRBV6-1
j_gene: TRBJ1-3
d_gene: TRBD1
CDR3aa: CASSGLQGARGNTIYF
CDR3nt: TGTGCCAGCAGTGGTCTGCAGGGGGCTCGGGGAAACACCATATATTTT

abundance: .
v_gene: TRBV29-1
j_gene: TRBJ2-3
d_gene: .
CDR3aa: CSVEDRLDTQYF
CDR3nt: TGCAGCGTTGAAGATAGACTGGATACGCAGTATTTT

abundance: once
v_gene: TRBV5-1
j_gene: TRBJ2-3
d_gene: .
CDR3aa: CASSVQGTDTQYF
CDR3nt: TGCGCCAGCAGCGTTCAGGGGACAGATACGCAGTATTTT

abundance: .
v_gene: TRBV10-3
j_gene: TRBJ1-1
d_gene: .
CDR3aa: CAISESRGAGDSGAFF
CDR3nt: TGTGCCATCAGTGAGTCGAGGGGGGCGGGGGACTCGGGAGCTTTCTTT

abundance: .
v_gene: TRBV3-1/TRBV3-2
j_gene: TRBJ2-7
d_gene: .
CDR3aa: CASSQDVTGYEQYF
CDR3nt: TGTGCCAGCAGCCAAGACGTTACGGGCTACGAGCAGTACTTC

abundance: .
v_gene: TRBV5-6
j_gene: TRBJ1-1
d_gene: .
CDR3aa: CASSLASEAFF
CDR3nt: TGTGCCAGCAGCTTGGCCTCTGAAGCTTTCTTT

abundance: .
v_gene: TRBV9
j_gene: TRBJ1-2
d_gene: TRBD1
CDR3aa: CASSARDRTPYYGYTF
CDR3nt: TGTGCCAGCAGCGCCCGGGACAGGACCCCATACTATGGCTACACCTTC

abundance: few
v_gene: TRBV6-5
j_gene: TRBJ2-1
d_gene: .
CDR3aa: CASSYSRSNEQFF
CDR3nt: TGTGCCAGCAGTTACTCGCGATCCAATGAGCAGTTCTTC

abundance: .
v_gene: TRBV29-1
j_gene: TRBJ1-5
d_gene: .
CDR3aa: CSASTGGQGQPQHF
CDR3nt: TGCAGCGCTTCTACGGGGGGGCAAGGTCAGCCCCAGCATTTT

abundance: once
v_gene: TRBV5-6
j_gene: TRBJ1-2
d_gene: .
CDR3aa: CASSVGGVITDTF
CDR3nt: TGTGCCAGCAGCGTAGGGGGGGTAATTACCGACACCTTC

abundance: .
v_gene: TRBV5-1
j_gene: TRBJ1-6
d_gene: .
CDR3aa: CASSLSSGGNNSPLHF
CDR3nt: TGCGCCAGCAGCCTAAGCAGCGGGGGGAATAATTCACCCCTCCACTTT

abundance: .
v_gene: TRBV7-2
j_gene: TRBJ2-5
d_gene: .
CDR3aa: CASSLATGDQETQYF
CDR3nt: TGTGCCAGCAGCTTAGCGACTGGAGACCAAGAGACCCAGTACTTC

abundance: .
v_gene: TRBV5-4
j_gene: TRBJ2-5
d_gene: .
CDR3aa: CASSEDMETQYF
CDR3nt: TGTGCCAGCAGCGAGGATATGGAGACCCAGTACTTC

abundance: .
v_gene: TRBV11-2
j_gene: TRBJ2-7
d_gene: TRBD2
CDR3aa: CASSLEAGGRYEQYF
CDR3nt: TGTGCCAGCAGCTTAGAAGCGGGAGGACGCTACGAGCAGTACTTC

abundance: .
v_gene: TRBV4-2
j_gene: TRBJ1-4
d_gene: .
CDR3aa: CASSQDLSGTNEKLFF
CDR3nt: TGTGCCAGCAGCCAAGATCTATCAGGGACTAATGAAAAACTGTTTTTT

abundance: once
v_gene: TRBV6-2/TRBV6-3
j_gene: TRBJ2-1
d_gene: TRBD1
CDR3aa: CASSYTFGTGLYNEQFF
CDR3nt: TGTGCCAGCAGTTACACTTTCGGGACAGGTCTCTACAATGAGCAGTTCTTC

abundance: .
v_gene: TRBV5-1
j_gene: TRBJ2-7
d_gene: TRBD2
CDR3aa: CASSSILAGKHYEQYF
CDR3nt: TGCGCCAGCAGCTCGATACTAGCGGGGAAACACTACGAGCAGTACTTC

abundance: .
v_gene: TRBV18
j_gene: TRBJ2-1
d_gene: .
CDR3aa: CASSPVRSGKNEQFF
CDR3nt: TGTGCCAGCTCACCTGTTAGAAGCGGTAAGAATGAGCAGTTCTTC

abundance: .
v_gene: TRBV5-4
j_gene: TRBJ2-1
d_gene: TRBD2
CDR3aa: CASSFGGVTYNEQFF
CDR3nt: TGTGCCAGCTCTTTCGGGGGGGTGACCTACAATGAGCAGTTCTTC

abundance: few
v_gene: TRBV12-3/TRBV12-4
j_gene: TRBJ1-5
d_gene: .
CDR3aa: CASSLGGVQPQHF
CDR3nt: TGTGCCAGCAGTTTAGGGGGGGTTCAGCCCCAGCATTTT

abundance: .
v_gene: TRBV27
j_gene: TRBJ2-7
d_gene: .
CDR3aa: CASSLYVSSYEQYF
CDR3nt: TGTGCCAGCAGTTTATACGTCAGCTCCTACGAGCAGTACTTC

abundance: .
v_gene: TRBV4-1
j_gene: TRBJ2-4
d_gene: TRBD2
CDR3aa: CASSQESIAGVAKNIQYF
CDR3nt: TGCGCCAGCAGCCAAGAGTCCATAGCGGGAGTAGCCAAAAACATTCAGTACTTC

abundance: .
v_gene: TRBV19
j_gene: TRBJ2-2
d_gene: TRBD2
CDR3aa: CASSIWTSGRLAGELFF
CDR3nt: TGTGCCAGTAGTATCTGGACTAGCGGGAGATTGGCCGGGGAGCTGTTTTTT

abundance: .
v_gene: TRBV27
j_gene: TRBJ1-1
d_gene: TRBD1
CDR3aa: CASSPTGGDTEAFF
CDR3nt: TGTGCCAGCAGTCCAACAGGGGGTGACACTGAAGCTTTCTTT

abundance: once
v_gene: TRBV9
j_gene: TRBJ1-1
d_gene: TRBD1
CDR3aa: CASSVGGQGYTEAFF
CDR3nt: TGTGCCAGCAGCGTAGGGGGACAGGGATACACTGAAGCTTTCTTT

abundance: .
v_gene: TRBV5-1
j_gene: TRBJ1-3
d_gene: .
CDR3aa: CASSLAGGENTIYF
CDR3nt: TGCGCCAGCAGCTTGGCGGGGGGCGAAAACACCATATATTTT

abundance: .
v_gene: TRBV3-1/TRBV3-2
j_gene: TRBJ2-5
d_gene: .
CDR3aa: CASSQVSQQETQYF
CDR3nt: TGTGCCAGCAGCCAAGTAAGTCAGCAAGAGACCCAGTACTTC

abundance: .
v_gene: TRBV9
j_gene: TRBJ2-7
d_gene: .
CDR3aa: CASSTGIGRGYEQYF
CDR3nt: TGTGCCAGCAGCACCGGAATAGGTCGGGGCTACGAGCAGTACTTC

abundance: .
v_gene: TRBV12-3/TRBV12-4
j_gene: TRBJ2-5
d_gene: .
CDR3aa: CASSLEGRETQYF
CDR3nt: TGTGCCAGCAGTTTAGAGGGGCGGGAGACCCAGTACTTC

abundance: .
v_gene: TRBV25-1
j_gene: TRBJ1-2
d_gene: .
CDR3aa: CASSEWWEGDGYTF
CDR3nt: TGTGCCAGCAGTGAATGGTGGGAGGGAGATGGCTACACCTTC

abundance: .
v_gene: TRBV6-1
j_gene: TRBJ2-3
d_gene: TRBD2
CDR3aa: CASSVTSGGGVRGTDTQYF
CDR3nt: TGTGCCAGCAGTGTCACTAGCGGGGGGGGCGTGCGTGGCACAGATACGCAGTATTTT

abundance: .
v_gene: TRBV2
j_gene: TRBJ1-1
d_gene: .
CDR3aa: CASSSGQNKMNTEAFF
CDR3nt: TGTGCCAGCAGTTCCGGACAGAACAAAATGAACACTGAAGCTTTCTTT